This T cell receptor (beta chain) was documented in a study of T-cell reconstitution after alpha-beta-depleted transplantation in children. Molecular barcoding with unique molecular identifiers was used for the TCRbeta library. Via MiXCR, TCRdb re-called the PCR reads, giving one row per CDR3 protein. The sample holds about 260,000 distinct CDR3 sequences; around a tenth are singletons and the top ten take 23%. This clonotype was recorded at least ten times. CDR3 length equals 15 residues. Germline-derived CDR1 and CDR2 are MNHEY and SVGAGI. V was shortened by 4 bases and J by 4 bases, with 17 bases between the two germline ends.

This material consisted of peripheral blood, taken 180 days after TCRalphabeta/CD19-depleted stem cell transplant. The rearrangement uses TRBV6-5 and TRBJ2-7, with a tentative D call TRBD1 (6 bases). This receptor was taken from a male patient aged 2 to 10 who had a stem cell transplant for chronic granulomatous disease, so the T cells may come from the graft donor. The DNA for the CDR3 is TGTGCCAGCAGTTTGGGGGCCCAGGAATTTTACGAGCAGTACTTC. Protein: CASSLGAQEFYEQYF.